Each of the 6 T cell receptor beta chains below was sequenced from the same sample in a study of cytotoxic CD8 clonotypes in ibrutinib-treated CLL. TCRdb keeps only in-frame clones here, not all; method: immunoSEQ multiplex PCR. The sample has fewer than 90,000 clones; approximately 86% are singletons. The sample consisted of PBMCs, taken before ibrutinib treatment. These TCRs come from a human donor with chronic lymphocytic leukemia.

The chain joins TRBV10-1 to TRBJ2-5, with D uncertain. With 8 bases removed from V and 5 bases from J, the gap between germline ends came to 21 bases. Germline lookup yields CDR1 WNHNN and CDR2 SYGVQD (reference sequence). The CDR3 contains 15 residues. CDR3: CASLPATAPRETQYF. CDR3 DNA sequence: TGCGCCAGCCTCCCGGCCACTGCGCCTAGGGAGACCCAGTACTTC.

The V call is TRBV29-1, the J call TRBJ1-1; the D gene is possibly TRBD1 (6 bases). The V and J ends lost 5 bases and 0 bases respectively, with 13 bases between them. CDR1 is SQVTM, CDR2 ANQGSEA, per germline. The CDR3 is made up of 14 amino acids. CDR3 residues: CSVLPGGVNTEAFF. The CDR3 DNA follows: TGCAGCGTTCTTCCCGGGGGCGTGAACACTGAAGCTTTCTTT. Variable domain in full (rest from reference TRBV29-1 and TRBJ1-1): SAVISQKPSRDICQRGTSLTIQCQVDSQVTMMFWYRQQPGQSLTLIATANQGSEATYESGFVIDKFPISRPNLTFSTLTVSNMSPEDSSIYLCSVLPGGVNTEAFFGQGTRLTVV.

V usage is TRBV10-3 and J usage is TRBJ2-5; TRBD1 might be the D (6 bases). CDR1 is ENHRY and CDR2 is SYGVKD in the germline V gene. The CDR3 has 15 amino acids. The V end lost 3 bases, the J end lost 1 base, and 12 bases lay between the germline ends. CDR3 protein: CAISELGQSQETQYF. The DNA for the CDR3 is TGTGCCATCAGTGAATTAGGACAGAGCCAAGAGACCCAGTACTTC.

The chain links TRBV29-1 to TRBJ1-4, with D hard to call. The CDR3 sequence is 13 residues long. The V end lost 5 bases, the J end lost 8 bases, and 15 bases lay between the germline ends. Germline V CDR1 and CDR2: SQVTM, ANQGSEA. CDR3 bases: TGCAGCGTTCGTCAGGCAGTCAAAGAAAAACTGTTTTTT. Residues: CSVRQAVKEKLFF.

This clone was recorded a few times. The V and J genes are TRBV27 and TRBJ1-2; 8 bases are a match to TRBD1. CDR1 MNHEY and CDR2 SMNVEV come from the germline V gene (reference sequence). This CDR3 is built from 13 residues. Germline trimming cut 6 bases from V and 6 bases from J; bases unmatched to any gene: 6. The CDR3 region has the DNA TGTGCCAGCAGGGACAGGGTGGTCGATGGCTACACCTTC. Protein sequence: CASRDRVVDGYTF.

CDR3 in amino acids: CASSLWGSPANTGELFF. The CDR3 DNA sequence: TGTGCCAGCAGCTTGTGGGGATCCCCCGCGAACACCGGGGAGCTGTTTTTT. The gene calls are TRBV5-8 and TRBJ2-2; D unresolved. CDR1 and CDR2 from the germline V gene are SGHTS and YDEGEE. The germline V and J ends were trimmed by 1 base and 0 bases, with 13 bases remaining between them. This CDR3 is built from 17 residues.